This T cell receptor (beta chain) comes out of a study of vaccination and CD4 T cells after COVID-19. Study in general: Each participant was administered two doses of a vaccine, which was either BNT162b2 or mRNA-1273.

A note on this clonotype: Its antigen is currently unknown.

From germline, CDR1 is MNHNS and CDR2 SASEGT. CDR3 length: 13 amino acids. J gave up 2 bases and V 7 bases, and 2 bases lay outside the gene matches. Oncomine TCR Beta short-read sequencing was applied to DNA from cultured CD4+ T cells. Cultured CD4+ T cells were the source of extracted genomic DNA. TCRdb redid the calling of the PCR reads with MiXCR, one entry per CDR3 protein. Among some 7,400 distinct CDR3 sequences listed, approximately 34% were seen once. Treatment in this sample: roughly ten-day PBMC culture with coronavirus spike peptide pools or control peptides (ViraFEST assay). These CD4+ T cells came from an unexposed donor, sampled before the COVID-19 pandemic (2011-2018). Via ViraFEST, peptide pools expanded antigen-specific T cells before TCR sequencing. Medium was half-exchanged with fresh IL-2 medium on days 3 and 7.

The sequenced material came from CD4+ T cells from blood, cultured in vitro. This chain uses TRBV6-1 with TRBJ2-1; the match to TRBD2 covers 7 bases. This clonotype originated in a human donor in good health. The CDR3 spells CASTGTTYNEQFF. CDR3 nucleotides: TGTGCCAGCACGGGGACTACCTACAATGAGCAGTTCTTC.